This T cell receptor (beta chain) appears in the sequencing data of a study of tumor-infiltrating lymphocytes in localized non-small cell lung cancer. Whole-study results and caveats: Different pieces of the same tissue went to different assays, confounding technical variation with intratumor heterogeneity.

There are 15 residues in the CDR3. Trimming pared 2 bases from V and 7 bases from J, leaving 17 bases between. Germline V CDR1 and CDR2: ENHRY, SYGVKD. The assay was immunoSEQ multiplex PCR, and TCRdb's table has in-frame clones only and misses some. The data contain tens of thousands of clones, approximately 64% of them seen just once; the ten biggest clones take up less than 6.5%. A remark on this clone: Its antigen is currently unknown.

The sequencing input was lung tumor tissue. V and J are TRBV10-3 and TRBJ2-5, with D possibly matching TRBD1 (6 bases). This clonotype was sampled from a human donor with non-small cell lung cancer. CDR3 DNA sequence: TGTGCCATCAGTGAGGGAGTCGGGACACCAGGGACCCAGTACTTC. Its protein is CAISEGVGTPGTQYF.